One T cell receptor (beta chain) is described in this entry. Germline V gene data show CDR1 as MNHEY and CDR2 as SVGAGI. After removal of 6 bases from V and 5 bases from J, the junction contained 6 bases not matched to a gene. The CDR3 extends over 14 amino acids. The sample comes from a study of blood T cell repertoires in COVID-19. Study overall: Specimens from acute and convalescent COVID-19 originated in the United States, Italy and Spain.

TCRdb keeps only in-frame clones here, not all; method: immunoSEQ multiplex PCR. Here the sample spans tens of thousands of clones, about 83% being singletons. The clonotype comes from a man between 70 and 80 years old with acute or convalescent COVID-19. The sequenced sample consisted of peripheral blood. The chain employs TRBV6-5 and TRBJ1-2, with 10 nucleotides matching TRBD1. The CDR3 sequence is CASRPPGQGYGYTF. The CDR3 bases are TGTGCCAGCAGACCCCCGGGACAGGGGTATGGCTACACCTTC.